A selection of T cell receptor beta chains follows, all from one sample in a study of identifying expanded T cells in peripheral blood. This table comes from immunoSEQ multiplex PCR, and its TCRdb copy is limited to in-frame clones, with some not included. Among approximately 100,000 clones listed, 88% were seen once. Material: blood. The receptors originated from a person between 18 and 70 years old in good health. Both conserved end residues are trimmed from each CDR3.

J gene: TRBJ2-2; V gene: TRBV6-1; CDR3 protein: ASSEGRNTGELF
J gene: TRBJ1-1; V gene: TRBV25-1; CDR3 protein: ASRRGPPRTEAF
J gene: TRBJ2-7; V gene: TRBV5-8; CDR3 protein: ASSRGDEQY
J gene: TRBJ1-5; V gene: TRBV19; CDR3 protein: ASTNRRNQPQH
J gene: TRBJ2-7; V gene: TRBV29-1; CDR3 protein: SVESEGALAYEQY
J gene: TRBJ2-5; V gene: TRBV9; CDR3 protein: ASSAFPGQGEETQY
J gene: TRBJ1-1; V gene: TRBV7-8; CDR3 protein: ASSPQGWGNTEAF
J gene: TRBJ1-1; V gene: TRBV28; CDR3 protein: ASSFSSNTEAF
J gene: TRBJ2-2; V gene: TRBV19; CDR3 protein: ASSISQGAGELF
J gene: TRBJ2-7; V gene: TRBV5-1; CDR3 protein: ASSLGTGNFYEQY
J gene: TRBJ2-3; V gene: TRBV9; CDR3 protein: ASSVDGGGSDTQY
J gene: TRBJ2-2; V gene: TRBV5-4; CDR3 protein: ASSFVRNTGELF
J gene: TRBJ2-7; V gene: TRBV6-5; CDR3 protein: ASSRGLAGSYEQY
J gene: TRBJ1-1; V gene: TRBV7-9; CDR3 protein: ASSPGQLNTEAF
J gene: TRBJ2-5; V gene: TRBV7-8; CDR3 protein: ASSEGRGETQY
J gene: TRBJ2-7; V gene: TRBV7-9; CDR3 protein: ASQGRSEQY
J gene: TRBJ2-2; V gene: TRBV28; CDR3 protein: ASSFGHGANTGELF
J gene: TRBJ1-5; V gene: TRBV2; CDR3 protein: ASSGHPDQPQH
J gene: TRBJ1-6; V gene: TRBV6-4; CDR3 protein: ASSEELGSPLH
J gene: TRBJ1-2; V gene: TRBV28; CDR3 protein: ASWTTYGYT
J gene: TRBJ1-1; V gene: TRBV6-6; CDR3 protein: ASSPNTEAF
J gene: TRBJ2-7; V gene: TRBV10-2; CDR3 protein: ASSGPDFGQGRNSYEQY
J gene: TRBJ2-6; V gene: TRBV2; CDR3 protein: ASTWDGRSGANVLT
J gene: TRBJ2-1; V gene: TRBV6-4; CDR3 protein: ASSETGELEQF
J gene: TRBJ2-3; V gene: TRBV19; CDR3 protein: ASSTLLAGVYTDTQY
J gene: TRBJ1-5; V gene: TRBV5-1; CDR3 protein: ASSLISGVNQPQH
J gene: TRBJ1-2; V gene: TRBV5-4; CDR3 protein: ASSAANRDQGYT
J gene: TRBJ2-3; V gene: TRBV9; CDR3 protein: ASSATGSAQY
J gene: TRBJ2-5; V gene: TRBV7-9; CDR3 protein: AIPTWDRGETQY
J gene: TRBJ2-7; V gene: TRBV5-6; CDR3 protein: ASSFWGSSYEQY
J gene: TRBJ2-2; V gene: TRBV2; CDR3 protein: ASSGGSGGAGELF
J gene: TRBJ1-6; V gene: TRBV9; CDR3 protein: ASSSWDRNSPLH
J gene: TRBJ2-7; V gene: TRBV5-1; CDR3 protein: ASSPGPGQFYEQY
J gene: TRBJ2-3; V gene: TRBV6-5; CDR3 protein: ASSSGTVPDTQY
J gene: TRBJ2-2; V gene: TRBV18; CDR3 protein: ASSPRTNGQGMVNTGELF
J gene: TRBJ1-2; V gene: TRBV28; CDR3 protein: ASSLYLFSAPNYGYT
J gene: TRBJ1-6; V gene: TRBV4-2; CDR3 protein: ASSQRMRVNSPLH
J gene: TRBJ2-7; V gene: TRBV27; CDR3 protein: ASSLSGTGASYEQY
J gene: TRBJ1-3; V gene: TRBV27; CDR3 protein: ASSLRGAAGNTIY
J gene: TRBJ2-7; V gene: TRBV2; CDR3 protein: ASSDTGAYEQY
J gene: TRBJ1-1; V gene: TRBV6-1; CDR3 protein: ASSDSARANTEAF
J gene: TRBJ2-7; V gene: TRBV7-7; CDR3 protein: ASSSGDRPYEQY
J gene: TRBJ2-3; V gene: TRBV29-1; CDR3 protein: SVGTSGRGDTQY
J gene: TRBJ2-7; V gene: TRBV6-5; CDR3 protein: ASSSKRQGVAYEQY
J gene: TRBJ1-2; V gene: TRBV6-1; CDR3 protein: ASRDRGFDGYT
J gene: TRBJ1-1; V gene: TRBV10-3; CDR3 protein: AIRKRDAEAF
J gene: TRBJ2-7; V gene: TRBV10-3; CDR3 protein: AISPSGGPEQY
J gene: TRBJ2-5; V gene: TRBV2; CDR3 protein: ASSSQGLGETQY
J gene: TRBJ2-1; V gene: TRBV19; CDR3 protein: ASGQLYNEQF
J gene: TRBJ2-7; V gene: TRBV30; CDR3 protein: AWSGQGNEQY
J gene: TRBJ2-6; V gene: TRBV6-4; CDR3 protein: ASSVSDSDSGANVLT
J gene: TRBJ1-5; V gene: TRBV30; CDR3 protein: AWSDGGVQPQH
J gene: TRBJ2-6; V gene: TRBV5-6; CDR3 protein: ASSSRTPPSGANVLT
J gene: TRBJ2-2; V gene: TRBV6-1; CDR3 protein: ASRTGITGELF
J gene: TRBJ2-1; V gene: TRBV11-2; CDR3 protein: ASSHGLAGFLSYNEQF
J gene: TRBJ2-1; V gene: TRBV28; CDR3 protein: ASSLGTHYYNEQF
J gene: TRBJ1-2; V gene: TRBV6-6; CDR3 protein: ASSYQVAYGYT
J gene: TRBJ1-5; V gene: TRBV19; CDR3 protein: ASSSDRGIQPQH
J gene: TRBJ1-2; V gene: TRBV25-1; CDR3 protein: ASAAKGGYT